The following is a T cell receptor (beta chain) sequence with its context. Spiked into each PCR were synthetic inline TR CDR3 controls of all V-J pairings. The data were produced by immunoSEQ multiplex PCR, yet TCRdb's version contains in-frame clones alone and is incomplete. The table includes roughly 32,000 clones, 87% detected once. CDR1 is GTSNPN and CDR2 is SVGIG in the germline V gene (reference sequence). Trimming removed 5 bases from V and 8 bases from J, with 18 bases in between. The CDR3 is 13 amino acids. This sample is drawn from a study of multiple sclerosis patients with progressive multifocal leukoencephalopathy. Indicated time point: time of PML onset.

The sample here was PBMCs, taken from a patient treated with natalizumab. This clonotype was obtained from a woman aged 40 to 49 with progressive multifocal leukoencephalopathy. The chain employs TRBV30 and TRBJ1-2, with D possibly TRBD1 on 5 matching bases. The CDR3 bases are TGTGCCTGGGGGGGTGGGAGGGGAGGAGGCTACACCTTC. It codes for CAWGGGRGGGYTF.